This entry describes one T cell receptor beta chain. Its cognate antigen is unknown. This specimen comes from a study of T cell responses to AZD1222 COVID-19 vaccine. Germline assignment: CDR1 SEHNR and CDR2 FQNEAQ (reference sequence). This CDR3 comprises 14 residues. V lost 5 bases, J lost 4 bases, and 11 bases lay in between. Some clones are missing from TCRdb's copy, which holds only in-frame ones; the method was immunoSEQ multiplex PCR. The table records more than 100,000 clones, 85% to 90% of them present only once. Whole-study findings and limits: Donors were chiefly white British, with a greater number of females, and clonal diversity was perhaps underestimated. Spike was spanned by vaccine-associated CD4 TCRs, with dominance at 160-218 and 743-854.

Material: peripheral blood, obtained on day 0 of AZD1222 vaccination. The source is an adult in good health. The chain is built from TRBV7-9 and TRBJ2-2, with D perhaps being TRBD1 or TRBD2 (5 bases each). CDR3 amino acids: CASSLSGATGELFF. DNA for the CDR3: TGTGCCAGCAGCCTATCCGGGGCCACCGGGGAGCTGTTTTTT.